This entry features one TCR beta chain sequence. This clone was counted between two and nine times. Its cognate antigen has yet to be identified. Base qualities are not at hand, and no much larger clone is one base apart. This specimen comes from a study of cytomegalovirus exposure and HLA in healthy donors (dated by TCRdb to 2016 to 2017). Notes on the research overall: An earlier analysis of approximately 640 of the donors reported more than 250 Gb of sequence data and around 110 million unique TCR beta sequences from about 200 million T cells. Roughly 320 gigabases of sequencing data and approximately 91 million unique TCR sequences made up an early release that covered roughly 670 HLA-typed donors. Of the 300 to 500 genotyped donors, less than 90% were placed in the genetic ancestry cluster associated with self-reported Caucasian donors. The study aimed to test whether cataloging public T cell receptors could reveal signatures of past pathogen exposure. The study profiled the T cell repertoires of about 720 subjects by immunosequencing and related them to cytomegalovirus serostatus. In addition to the first cohort of hundreds of subjects, a separate validation cohort of 120 different subjects was used. The study combined high-throughput TCR immunosequencing, statistical association of individual TCRs with disease status, and machine learning to predict cytomegalovirus infection status. A later analysis re-analyzed previously published TCR beta repertoires from roughly 690 donors and added high-resolution HLA genotyping to study TCR occurrence patterns. The later analysis used no new phenotypic data to find candidate immune exposures, relying instead on TCR beta sequences and their occurrence across donors. To decide whether each TCR beta V gene segment behaved as functional or pseudogenic, an earlier analysis of fewer than 750 of the donors relied on high-throughput TCR beta sequencing. Donor age, sex, ethnicity and CMV serostatus were collected together with the repertoire data. A later genetic analysis used genome-wide SNP genotypes for about 60% of the roughly 700 donors, treating that subset as a discovery cohort. Every repertoire in the discovery cohort had been generated on one and the same sequencing platform. HLA typing included class I and class II loci at four-digit resolution. Typing coverage varied by locus: about 629-630 donors for A, B, C, DRB1 and DQB1; more than 500 for DQA1; around 610 for DPA1; 450 to 480 for DPB1. A few DR-DQ haplotypes were treated as single units for association and clustering because of strong linkage in the cohort. Across around 400 genotyped donors of the cohort, an average of approximately 220,000 unique TCR beta nucleotide sequences per donor were sequenced, and approximately 19% of those sequences were non-productive. Overall study results and their limits: The presence/absence analyses assumed that sequencing depth was roughly uniform across donors, and that assumption may not be true. In a later analysis, several top co-occurrence clusters were reported to appear linked to parvovirus B19, influenza, CMV and Epstein-Barr virus. Most TCR sequences were seen in very few donors, while some public TCRs were found in many individuals. Most CMV-associated TCR beta chains appeared to be HLA-restricted in a later analysis, and the HLA associations seemed to be driven largely by CMV exposure. A cluster of highly shared sequence variants was judged likely to be a technical artifact of the sequencing pipeline. In this cohort, only TCR beta chains were sequenced, and detectable features were limited by the absence of alpha or paired-chain data. A later genetic analysis associated a missense DCLRE1C variant with V-gene and J-gene trimming of TCR beta chains, and an independent cohort replicated the association. It was suggested by the authors that the approach could potentially be generalized to other disease states and immunological phenotypes. In the study, about 150 TCR beta chains were listed as associated with cytomegalovirus. Compared with the roughly 710-donor mean, donors in an Asian-associated ancestry cluster had fewer N-insertions in productive TCRs, according to a later genetic analysis. A later analysis found that TCR association rates varied across HLA loci, with DRB1 alleles showing the most associated TCRs and HLA-C alleles the fewest. In a later analysis, HLA-associated TCR beta chains were found to be more clonally expanded and to have lower generation probabilities than equally common non-associated chains. A later analysis associated about 17,000 TCR beta sequences with specific HLA alleles at a false discovery rate of 0.05. Some IMGT-functional V segments, including TRBV6-2 and TRBV6-3, could not be distinguished by the 87-base-pair reads and were therefore excluded. A further reported finding was that TCR beta sequences accurately predicted the HLA-A and HLA-B alleles for most subjects in the first cohort. When HLA alleles, especially DR and DQ, strongly co-occurred, attributing TCR associations to individual alleles was difficult. A few of the identified cytomegalovirus-associated TCR beta chains were confirmed in vitro to be specific for cytomegalovirus antigens. An earlier analysis of approximately 600 of the donors showed that most TCR beta V segments appeared in productive rearrangements either about 90% or about 30% of the time, which broadly matched IMGT annotations. In both the original and validation cohorts, the classifier was reported to diagnose cytomegalovirus status with high specificity and sensitivity. The only immune exposure information available for the cohort was CMV serostatus. About 15 rarely observed V segments, including chromosome 9 orphons, were excluded from the earlier analysis of about 600 of the donors because counts were too low. Because HLA typing was missing for some donors at each locus, association tests included only the typed subset. Linkage disequilibrium might explain the correlated functional status among segregating V segments, but an unknown experimental factor could not be ruled out.

The cohort comprised more than 550 healthy bone marrow donors. Cohort members were all nominally healthy when sampled, although unrecorded immune exposures were likely present. The donor tested CMV seropositive and was one of the 289 seropositive cohort members. A peripheral blood sample was collected from each donor, and TCR beta sequencing was performed on peripheral blood mononuclear cells. Genomic DNA was extracted from the blood cell samples with the Qiagen DNeasy Blood Extraction Kit. The germline V gene (reference sequence) yields SEHNR for CDR1 and FQNEAQ for CDR2. From the cysteine up to the phenylalanine, the CDR3 has a length of 15 residues. The CDR3 DNA has 45 bases and is translated from base 1. At the junction V is shortened by 4 bases and J by 5 bases; bases outside the gene matches: 7. The library was prepared using the immunoSEQ multiplex PCR assay. A mixture of 60 forward primers for TCR Vbeta segments and 13 reverse primers for TCR Jbeta segments was used in the multiplex PCR. A multiplex PCR assay on genomic DNA amplified the CDR3 region of rearranged TCR beta genes. Amplified TCR beta libraries were sequenced as 87-base-pair reads on the Illumina HiSeq System. The original methods were these. A later analysis tallied approximately 87 million unique TCR beta chains across the 610 or so repertoires, and around 9.9 million of those chains were shared by two or more donors. Raw reads were error-corrected and collapsed into unique sequences by a nearest-neighbor algorithm in which closely related sequences were merged to remove PCR and sequencing errors. To assign V, D and J gene segments, CDR3 sequences were aligned to IMGT reference sequences. For a sequence to be retained, at least a six-nucleotide match to both a V gene segment and a J gene segment was required. A rearrangement was called productive if the CDR3 had no stop codons and remained in frame with V and J, and every other rearrangement was called non-productive. Following IMGT convention, CDR3 was defined as the stretch from the second conserved V-encoded cysteine up to the conserved J-encoded phenylalanine. In an earlier analysis of more than 550 of the donors, sequences lacking an unambiguous match to a single V gene segment were excluded. An earlier analysis of 587 of the donors classified V segments as functional when productive rearrangements were above 56.7% and as segregating when the standard deviation between donors was above 5%. A statistical classification framework was built for diagnosing cytomegalovirus status from the catalog of TCR beta chain sequences. In a later analysis, V and J genes were assigned by comparing TCR nucleotide sequences against IMGT/GENE-DB human TR gene sequences. In a later analysis, CDR3 sequences and most-parsimonious VDJ recombination scenarios were assigned using the TCRdist pipeline. In a later analysis, each TCR beta chain was defined by its CDR3 amino acid sequence together with its V-gene family, and reads without a unique V-gene family were excluded. To address suspected cross-contamination and a sequencing artifact, a later analysis removed over 500 highly shared, low-generation-probability nucleotide sequences. In a later analysis, a clonal expansion index for each public chain was calculated from normalized within-repertoire ranks of inferred template counts. A later analysis computed generation probabilities with a VDJ recombination model fitted to out-of-frame rearrangements, and checked the results against IGoR. In a later analysis, TCR-TCR, TCR-HLA and TCR-CMV co-occurrence was scored with hypergeometric tests, and a repertoire-size bias correction was applied to TCR pairs. False discovery rates were estimated in a later analysis by permuting HLA or CMV assignments 20 times. In a later analysis, co-occurring TCRs were grouped using DBSCAN, and TCRdist sequence similarity was added for clustering within HLA-allele-positive subsets. For co-occurrence clustering, repertoires with fewer than 30,000 or more than 120,000 public chains were excluded, along with several repertoires with anomalous nucleotide sharing. This is the immuneACCESS table as TCRdb keeps it, with only in-frame sequences that have V and J called. A part of the clones is gone; compared with another copy, unresolved V genes explain less than half, and the rest is unexplained. That table supplies the V and J calls and clone size; D and trimming were determined from the DNA. The sample contains around 150,000 clones, 65% to 85% of them found a single time. Of the sample, 6.5% to 7.5% falls within the top ten clones.

The TCR sequence derives from a woman between 25 and 40 years old in good health and CMV-seropositive. Sequenced material: PBMCs. This sequence uses TRBV7-9 and TRBJ2-3; 9 bases in the middle match TRBD2. The DNA sequence is TGTGCCAGCAGCTCCTTAGCGGGGGCTGTAGATACGCAGTATTTT. Its protein is CASSSLAGAVDTQYF.